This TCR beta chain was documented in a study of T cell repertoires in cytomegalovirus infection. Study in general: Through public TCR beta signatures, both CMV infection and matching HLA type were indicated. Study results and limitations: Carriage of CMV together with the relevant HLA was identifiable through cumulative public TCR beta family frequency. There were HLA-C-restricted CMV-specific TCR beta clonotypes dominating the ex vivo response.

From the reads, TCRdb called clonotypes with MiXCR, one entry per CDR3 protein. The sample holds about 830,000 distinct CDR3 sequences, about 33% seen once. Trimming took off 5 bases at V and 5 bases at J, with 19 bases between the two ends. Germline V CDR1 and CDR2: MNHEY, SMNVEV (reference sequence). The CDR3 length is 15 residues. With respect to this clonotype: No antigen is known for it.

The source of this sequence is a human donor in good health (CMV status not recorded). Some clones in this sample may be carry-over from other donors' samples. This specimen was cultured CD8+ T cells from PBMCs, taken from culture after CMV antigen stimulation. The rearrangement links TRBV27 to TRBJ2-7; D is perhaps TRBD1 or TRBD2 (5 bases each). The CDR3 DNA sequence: TGTGCCAGCAGTCATAACCACGGGACGTCCCACGAGCAGTACTTC. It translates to CASSHNHGTSHEQYF.